A single sample gave rise to the 11 T cell receptor beta chains below, sequenced in a study of blood T cell repertoires in COVID-19. Method: immunoSEQ multiplex PCR; TCRdb's copy keeps in-frame clones and lacks some. The sample lists 250,000 to 350,000 clones, 89% occurring once. The sample taken for sequencing was peripheral blood. These receptors all come from an older woman with acute or convalescent COVID-19.

The chain is built from TRBV27 and TRBJ2-7; weak D call: TRBD2 (6 bases). Per germline, CDR1 MNHEY and CDR2 SMNVEV (reference sequence). The V and J ends lost 2 bases and 1 base respectively, with 24 bases between them. The CDR3 contains 19 residues. CDR3 coding DNA: TGTGCCAGCAGTTTACGGGCGGGACCCCTCGTTAAGGCTTCCTACGAGCAGTACTTC. Protein: CASSLRAGPLVKASYEQYF.

The chain has TRBV19 and TRBJ2-1, with 10 bases lining up with TRBD1. CDR3 length: 15 amino acids. J lost 3 bases, V lost 5 bases, and 4 bases had no gene match. Germline lookup yields CDR1 LNHDA and CDR2 SQIVND (reference sequence). CDR3 in amino acids: CASSDRDRGYNEQFF. The CDR3 DNA reads as TGTGCCAGTAGTGACCGGGACAGGGGCTACAATGAGCAGTTCTTC. The whole variable domain, filled in from reference TRBV19 and TRBJ2-1, reads DGGITQSPKYLFRKEGQNVTLSCEQNLNHDAMYWYRQDPGQGLRLIYYSQIVNDFQKGDIAEGYSVSREKKESFPLTVTSAQKNPTAFYLCASSDRDRGYNEQFFGPGTRLTVL.

This chain links TRBV5-1 with TRBJ2-1, with D perhaps matching TRBD1 (6 bases). Germline values: CDR1 SGHRS, CDR2 YFSETQ. Trimming took off 6 bases at V and 8 bases at J, with 15 bases between the two ends. The CDR3 runs to 13 residues. Here the CDR3 reads CASMAGVSDEQFF. CDR3 in DNA: TGCGCCAGCATGGCAGGGGTAAGCGATGAGCAGTTCTTC.

DNA for the CDR3: TGTGCCATCAGTGGACAGAGTAGCAATCAGCCCCAGCATTTT. It codes for CAISGQSSNQPQHF. V usage is TRBV10-3 and J usage is TRBJ1-5; the D gene is possibly TRBD1 (5 bases). This CDR3 has 14 amino acids. V dropped 4 bases and J dropped 0 bases, with 7 bases sitting between them. Germline V lookup: CDR1 ENHRY, CDR2 SYGVKD.

This rearrangement joins TRBV7-2 to TRBJ2-7; TRBD2 matches 10 bases. Germline loops: CDR1 SGHTA, CDR2 FQGNSA. Trimming removed 0 bases from V and 5 bases from J; junction bases left unmatched: 7. This CDR3 contains 16 residues. CDR3 bases: TGTGCCAGCAGCTTAGCGGTAGCTAGCGGGAGCAACGAGCAGTACTTC. Protein product: CASSLAVASGSNEQYF.

V is TRBV7-8 and J is TRBJ2-3, with TRBD1 as a possible D gene (5 bases). This CDR3 has 16 amino acids. CDR1 and CDR2 (germline): SGHVS, FQNEAQ. Trimming removed 5 bases from V and 0 bases from J, with 15 bases in between. CDR3 loop: CASSPTRRASTDTQYF. CDR3 coding DNA: TGTGCCAGCAGCCCTACCCGCAGGGCTAGCACAGATACGCAGTATTTT. The variable domain in full, with the rest retrieved from reference TRBV7-8 and TRBJ2-3, is GAGVSQSPRYKVAKRGQDVALRCDPISGHVSLFWYQQALGQGPEFLTYFQNEAQLDKSGLPSDRFFAERPEGSVSTLKIQRTQQEDSAVYLCASSPTRRASTDTQYFGPGTRLTVL.

The chain recombines TRBV29-1 with TRBJ2-3; 7 bases map to TRBD2. This CDR3 has 14 amino acids. The germline CDR1 and CDR2 sequences are SQVTM and ANQGSEA. The V gene end was trimmed by 7 bases and the J gene end by 0 bases; junction bases not matched to a gene: 7. CDR3 bases: TGCAGCGCCCCCCTCGGGGGGAGCACAGATACGCAGTATTTT. Translated: CSAPLGGSTDTQYF.

This clone was seen once. The chain couples TRBV9 to TRBJ2-5, with 9 bases identical to TRBD2. The CDR3 extends over 17 amino acids. Per germline, CDR1 SGDLS and CDR2 YYNGEE. The V gene end was trimmed by 0 bases and the J gene end by 3 bases; junction bases not matched to a gene: 9. The CDR3 DNA reads TGTGCCAGCAGCGTAGGGTTAGCGGGGGCCTTCGAAGAGACCCAGTACTTC. This codes for CASSVGLAGAFEETQYF.

The chain has TRBV15 and TRBJ2-4; 9 bases line up with TRBD1. V gave up 1 base and J gave up 3 bases; unmatched junction bases: 10. The CDR3 runs to 18 residues. Per germline, CDR1 LNHNV and CDR2 YYDKDF (reference sequence). CDR3 sequence reads: CATSRVQGATLGKNIQYF. CDR3 bases: TGTGCCACCAGCAGAGTACAGGGGGCGACCCTTGGCAAAAACATTCAGTACTTC.

The chain uses TRBV27 and TRBJ1-6; 7 nucleotides align to TRBD1. The CDR3 sequence is 16 residues long. Germline trimming cut 5 bases from V and 9 bases from J; bases unmatched to any gene: 13. Germline assignment: CDR1 MNHEY and CDR2 SMNVEV (reference sequence). The CDR3 nucleotides are TGTGCCAGCAGTCCTGGCACAGGGGCCGCCGGTTCACCCCTCCACTTT. It encodes CASSPGTGAAGSPLHF.

V gene TRBV5-1 combines with J gene TRBJ2-1; D possibly corresponds to TRBD2 (6 bases). The V and J ends lost 0 bases and 4 bases respectively, with 14 bases between them. The CDR3 extends over 16 amino acids. From germline, CDR1 is SGHRS and CDR2 YFSETQ. CDR3: CASSLAGRREYNEQFF. In nucleotides, the CDR3 is TGCGCCAGCAGCTTGGCAGGGAGGAGGGAATACAATGAGCAGTTCTTC. The complete variable domain, with remaining parts taken from reference TRBV5-1 and TRBJ2-1, reads KAGVTQTPRYLIKTRGQQVTLSCSPISGHRSVSWYQQTPGQGLQFLFEYFSETQRNKGNFPGRFSGRQFSNSRSEMNVSTLELGDSALYLCASSLAGRREYNEQFFGPGTRLTVL.